This T cell receptor (beta chain) stems from a study of blood T cell repertoires in COVID-19. Whole-study context: Italy, Spain and the United States were the sources of the convalescent and acute COVID-19 samples. PBMCs, B-cell-depleted T cells, or T cells were the source of the cDNA or gDNA that made up the material.

This CDR3 contains 18 residues. Looked up from germline, CDR1 is MRHNA and CDR2 is SNTAGT. V dropped 6 bases and J dropped 4; count of bases not matched to a gene: 16. Methods used by the authors: Estimates of nucleated cell counts were drawn from the amplification of reference gene primers. Clones were sequenced by immunoSEQ multiplex PCR, and TCRdb holds only the in-frame ones, with some missing. V, J and clone size are those of that table, while D and trimming were read from the DNA. The top ten hold roughly a tenth of the sample, which has about 240,000 clones, 70% to 85% seen once. The sample taken for sequencing was peripheral blood. This TCR came from a woman over 75 with acute or convalescent COVID-19. This chain links TRBV6-4 with TRBJ2-1; the match to TRBD2 covers 9 bases. CDR3 sequence: CASSDKGGSGRDYNEQFF. The DNA for the CDR3 is TGTGCCAGCAGCGACAAGGGAGGTAGCGGGAGAGATTACAATGAGCAGTTCTTC.